This is a list of T cell receptor beta chains from one sample in a study of cytomegalovirus exposure and HLA in healthy donors. Using immunoSEQ multiplex PCR, the repertoire was profiled, and TCRdb retains in-frame clones only, with some absent. The table includes about 120,000 clones, around 79% detected once. The source material was PBMCs. Receptors originate from a woman between 18 and 29 years old in good health and CMV-seronegative. Both conserved end residues are part of each CDR3. Each record gives: clone size, V gene, D gene, J gene, CDR3 protein, CDR3 DNA. A D gene is named only where the DNA matches it firmly. Clone size is given for some rows only: seen once, a few or many times, or a class if the clone is expanded.

size: few
V: TRBV19
D: .
J: TRBJ1-4
CDR3: CASSIGQAINEKLFF
DNA: TGTGCCAGTAGTATAGGACAGGCGATTAATGAAAAACTGTTTTTT

size: .
V: TRBV13
D: TRBD1
J: TRBJ2-7
CDR3: CASSTTALRGTYSYEQYF
DNA: TGTGCCAGCAGCACCACGGCCCTCAGGGGGACCTACTCCTACGAGCAGTACTTC

size: .
V: TRBV18
D: .
J: TRBJ1-4
CDR3: CASSPGLNEKLFF
DNA: TGTGCCAGCTCACCAGGGCTCAATGAAAAACTGTTTTTT

size: .
V: TRBV9
D: TRBD1
J: TRBJ1-3
CDR3: CASSVTGQSTIYF
DNA: TGTGCCAGCAGCGTGACAGGGCAAAGCACCATATATTTT

size: .
V: TRBV2
D: .
J: TRBJ2-7
CDR3: CASSPGTSYEQYF
DNA: TGTGCCAGCAGTCCCGGGACAAGCTACGAGCAGTACTTC

size: few
V: TRBV5-8
D: .
J: TRBJ1-6
CDR3: CASREGNSPLHF
DNA: TGTGCCAGCAGGGAGGGGAATTCACCCCTCCACTTT

size: .
V: TRBV6-5
D: .
J: TRBJ2-7
CDR3: CASSRITGGYEQYF
DNA: TGTGCCAGCAGTCGCATAACGGGCGGGTACGAGCAGTACTTC

size: few
V: TRBV5-1
D: .
J: TRBJ1-1
CDR3: CASSLERGAEAFF
DNA: TGCGCCAGCAGCTTGGAGCGGGGCGCTGAAGCTTTCTTT

size: .
V: TRBV10-3
D: TRBD1
J: TRBJ1-2
CDR3: CAISSQGNYGYTF
DNA: TGTGCTATCAGTTCACAGGGGAACTATGGCTACACCTTC

size: once
V: TRBV6-5
D: .
J: TRBJ2-3
CDR3: CASSYTTTSDTQYF
DNA: TGTGCCAGCAGTTACACGACAACTTCAGATACGCAGTATTTT

size: .
V: TRBV7-2
D: .
J: TRBJ1-2
CDR3: CASSVEGPGSYTF
DNA: TGTGCCAGCAGTGTCGAAGGGCCCGGGAGCTACACCTTC

size: .
V: TRBV4-3
D: TRBD2
J: TRBJ2-5
CDR3: CASSPGTSGGFGPETQYF
DNA: TGCGCCAGCAGCCCAGGGACTAGCGGGGGTTTTGGTCCTGAGACCCAGTACTTC

size: once
V: TRBV5-4
D: TRBD1
J: TRBJ2-3
CDR3: CASLDRGTDTQYF
DNA: TGTGCCAGCCTGGACAGGGGCACAGATACGCAGTATTTT

size: .
V: TRBV18
D: .
J: TRBJ1-4
CDR3: CASSLLRDTNEKLFF
DNA: TGTGCCAGCTCTCTCCTGAGGGATACTAATGAAAAACTGTTTTTT

size: .
V: TRBV18
D: .
J: TRBJ1-6
CDR3: CASSLGQSRNSPLHF
DNA: TGTGCCAGCTCACTAGGACAGAGCCGTAATTCACCCCTCCACTTT

size: .
V: TRBV2
D: .
J: TRBJ2-6
CDR3: CASSGGLAGANVLTF
DNA: TGTGCCAGCAGTGGGGGGCTGGCTGGGGCCAACGTCCTGACTTTC

size: .
V: TRBV5-1
D: .
J: TRBJ1-1
CDR3: CASSLDTEAFF
DNA: TGCGCCAGCAGTCTCGACACTGAAGCTTTCTTT

size: .
V: TRBV27
D: .
J: TRBJ2-5
CDR3: CASSLIASLAETQYF
DNA: TGTGCCAGCAGTTTAATCGCTAGCCTAGCCGAGACCCAGTACTTC

size: .
V: TRBV9
D: TRBD2
J: TRBJ2-1
CDR3: CASSVGTSGRGIF
DNA: TGTGCCAGCAGCGTAGGGACTAGCGGGAGAGGAATCTTC

size: .
V: TRBV20-1
D: .
J: TRBJ1-1
CDR3: CSSLGGAQAFF
DNA: TGCAGTTCTTTGGGGGGGGCTCAAGCTTTCTTT

size: few
V: TRBV4-2
D: TRBD2
J: TRBJ2-5
CDR3: CASSQDLAGGSETQYF
DNA: TGTGCCAGCAGCCAAGATCTGGCGGGGGGGTCTGAGACCCAGTACTTC

size: few
V: TRBV6-1
D: TRBD1
J: TRBJ2-7
CDR3: CASSPRTGPEAQYF
DNA: TGTGCCAGCAGCCCCCGGACAGGGCCTGAGGCGCAGTACTTC

size: .
V: TRBV7-2
D: .
J: TRBJ1-4
CDR3: CASSSEPSVDEKLFF
DNA: TGTGCCAGCAGCTCCGAGCCCTCTGTCGATGAAAAACTGTTTTTT

size: .
V: TRBV4-2
D: .
J: TRBJ1-5
CDR3: CASSQAGHGSNQPQHF
DNA: TGTGCCAGCAGCCAGGCCGGACACGGGAGCAATCAGCCCCAGCATTTT

size: .
V: TRBV5-4
D: .
J: TRBJ2-7
CDR3: CASSRASAYEQYF
DNA: TGTGCCAGCAGCAGGGCTAGCGCGTACGAGCAGTACTTC

size: few
V: TRBV5-4
D: TRBD2
J: TRBJ2-3
CDR3: CASSPGLATDTQYF
DNA: TGTGCCAGCAGCCCGGGACTAGCTACAGATACGCAGTATTTT

size: .
V: TRBV6-1
D: TRBD1
J: TRBJ1-6
CDR3: CASSGGTAGNSPLHF
DNA: TGTGCCAGCAGTGGGGGGACAGCCGGGAATTCACCCCTCCACTTT

size: .
V: TRBV19
D: .
J: TRBJ2-1
CDR3: CASSKSSYNEQFF
DNA: TGTGCCAGTTCCAAGAGCTCCTACAATGAGCAGTTCTTC

size: few
V: TRBV4-1
D: .
J: TRBJ2-1
CDR3: CASSQPLRVFGEQFF
DNA: TGCGCCAGCAGCCAACCACTCAGGGTGTTCGGTGAGCAGTTCTTC

size: .
V: TRBV6-5
D: .
J: TRBJ1-1
CDR3: CATFRGGNTEAFF
DNA: TGTGCCACCTTCCGGGGTGGAAACACTGAAGCTTTCTTT

size: .
V: TRBV6-4
D: .
J: TRBJ2-5
CDR3: CASSDARGGTQYF
DNA: TGTGCCAGCAGTGACGCCCGAGGAGGGACCCAGTACTTC

size: .
V: TRBV2
D: .
J: TRBJ1-2
CDR3: CASSEALRGDYGYTF
DNA: TGTGCCAGCAGTGAAGCGCTCAGGGGTGACTATGGCTACACCTTC

size: .
V: TRBV2
D: .
J: TRBJ2-3
CDR3: CASSDTRVKDTQYF
DNA: TGTGCCAGCAGTGATACCAGGGTCAAAGATACGCAGTATTTT

size: .
V: TRBV7-8
D: .
J: TRBJ1-2
CDR3: CASSLVEAGSYGYTF
DNA: TGTGCCAGCAGCTTAGTGGAGGCAGGAAGCTATGGCTACACCTTC

size: .
V: TRBV5-6
D: .
J: TRBJ2-3
CDR3: CASSSLTDTQYF
DNA: TGTGCCAGCAGCTCTTTAACAGATACGCAGTATTTT

size: .
V: TRBV19
D: .
J: TRBJ2-5
CDR3: CASSLRRGQETQYF
DNA: TGTGCCAGTAGTCTCAGAAGAGGGCAAGAGACCCAGTACTTC

size: .
V: TRBV9
D: .
J: TRBJ1-1
CDR3: CASSVVAGWVPF
DNA: TGTGCCAGCAGCGTAGTTGCAGGGTGGGTGCCCTTT

size: .
V: TRBV27
D: TRBD1
J: TRBJ2-5
CDR3: CASTPTGLQETQYF
DNA: TGTGCCAGCACCCCGACAGGGCTACAAGAGACCCAGTACTTC

size: .
V: TRBV7-2
D: .
J: TRBJ2-7
CDR3: CASSYQDRLSYEQYF
DNA: TGTGCCAGCAGCTACCAAGACAGGTTATCCTACGAGCAGTACTTC

size: .
V: TRBV9
D: .
J: TRBJ1-2
CDR3: CASGGGLYGYTF
DNA: TGTGCCAGCGGGGGGGGACTCTATGGCTACACCTTC

size: .
V: TRBV19
D: TRBD1
J: TRBJ2-1
CDR3: CASRRDRAIHNEQFF
DNA: TGTGCCAGTAGACGTGACAGGGCGATTCACAATGAGCAGTTCTTC

size: .
V: TRBV5-5
D: TRBD1
J: TRBJ2-2
CDR3: CASSLSGTGIIGELFF
DNA: TGTGCCAGCAGCTTGTCCGGGACAGGGATTATTGGGGAGCTGTTTTTT

size: .
V: TRBV6-1
D: TRBD2
J: TRBJ2-5
CDR3: CASSPGLAGLGTQYF
DNA: TGTGCCAGCAGCCCCGGACTAGCGGGCCTGGGGACCCAGTACTTC

size: .
V: TRBV5-6
D: .
J: TRBJ1-2
CDR3: CASSLERRWVTGRNYGYTF
DNA: TGTGCCAGCAGCTTGGAACGGAGGTGGGTGACAGGTCGGAACTATGGCTACACCTTC

size: .
V: TRBV27
D: .
J: TRBJ1-1
CDR3: CASSSPGQNTEAFF
DNA: TGTGCCAGCAGTTCTCCGGGACAGAACACTGAAGCTTTCTTT

size: .
V: TRBV10-3
D: .
J: TRBJ2-7
CDR3: CAISTTGARVYEQYF
DNA: TGTGCCATCAGTACAACCGGAGCCAGGGTCTACGAGCAGTACTTC

size: .
V: TRBV20-1
D: .
J: TRBJ1-1
CDR3: CSAAPYLGFF
DNA: TGCAGTGCGGCCCCGTACTTGGGCTTCTTT

size: .
V: TRBV19
D: .
J: TRBJ2-1
CDR3: CASSAYQGYEQFF
DNA: TGTGCCAGTAGTGCCTACCAGGGTTATGAGCAGTTCTTC

size: .
V: TRBV10-2
D: .
J: TRBJ1-1
CDR3: CASSESATDGYGTEAFF
DNA: TGCGCCAGCAGTGAGTCGGCGACTGATGGCTATGGCACTGAAGCTTTCTTT

size: .
V: TRBV6-1
D: .
J: TRBJ2-2
CDR3: CASRGDKLTGELFF
DNA: TGTGCCAGCAGGGGGGACAAGCTCACCGGGGAGCTGTTTTTT

size: .
V: TRBV11-2
D: TRBD2
J: TRBJ2-5
CDR3: CASSRGLAVETQYF
DNA: TGTGCCAGCAGCCGCGGACTAGCAGTAGAGACCCAGTACTTC

size: few
V: TRBV29-1
D: TRBD1
J: TRBJ2-3
CDR3: CSVSTGTGDTDTQYF
DNA: TGCAGCGTCTCCACCGGGACAGGGGACACAGATACGCAGTATTTT

size: .
V: TRBV7-9
D: TRBD2
J: TRBJ2-1
CDR3: CASSLIAGTMYNEQFF
DNA: TGTGCCAGCAGCTTGATAGCGGGGACCATGTACAATGAGCAGTTCTTC

size: .
V: TRBV7-2
D: TRBD1
J: TRBJ2-7
CDR3: CASSLVQGAYEQYF
DNA: TGTGCCAGCAGCTTAGTACAGGGGGCGTACGAGCAGTACTTC

size: .
V: TRBV10-3
D: TRBD1
J: TRBJ2-2
CDR3: CAINTGGTGELFF
DNA: TGTGCCATCAATACAGGGGGCACCGGGGAGCTGTTTTTT

size: .
V: TRBV6-5
D: .
J: TRBJ1-1
CDR3: CASSFTDRLNTEAFF
DNA: TGTGCCAGCAGTTTTACAGACAGGCTGAACACTGAAGCTTTCTTT

size: .
V: TRBV11-2
D: .
J: TRBJ1-5
CDR3: CASSLGSQTNQPQHF
DNA: TGTGCCAGCAGCTTGGGCAGCCAAACAAATCAGCCCCAGCATTTT

size: .
V: TRBV5-4
D: .
J: TRBJ2-3
CDR3: CASSSPGGAADTQYF
DNA: TGTGCCAGCAGCTCGCCGGGTGGAGCAGCAGATACGCAGTATTTT